Included here is one T cell receptor (beta chain) sequence, with context. The antigen is not known. The sample originates from a study of cytomegalovirus exposure and HLA in healthy donors. Study-wide points: It was taken for granted in presence/absence analyses that sequencing depth across donors was roughly uniform.

The germline V gene has CDR1 SGHDT and CDR2 YYEEEE. Trimming shortened V by 4 bases and J by 1 base, and 21 bases separated the two germline ends. The CDR3 covers 17 residues. PCR involved 60 Vbeta and 13 Jbeta primers. Profiled with immunoSEQ multiplex PCR; TCRdb holds only in-frame clones, not every one. Of about 190,000 clones listed, over 70% are singletons. This receptor was taken from a man in his thirties or forties in good health and CMV-seronegative. The rearrangement uses TRBV5-6 and TRBJ2-7; tentative D call: TRBD2 (7 bases). Specimen: PBMCs. CDR3 sequence reads: CASSRGAGSRISYEQYF. The CDR3 region has the DNA TGTGCCAGCAGCCGGGGGGCAGGGAGCCGAATTTCCTACGAGCAGTACTTC.